One sample yielded the 21 T cell receptor beta chains listed below, sequenced in a study of T cell responses to AZD1222 COVID-19 vaccine. Some clones are missing from TCRdb's copy, which holds only in-frame ones; the method was immunoSEQ multiplex PCR. The sample consists of over 100,000 clones, about nine tenths of them appearing once. This specimen was peripheral blood, taken 28 days after the second AZD1222 dose. These TCRs come from an adult who received the AZD1222 COVID-19 vaccine.

The J gene is TRBJ1-4, the V gene TRBV7-9, with D possibly matching TRBD1 (6 bases). The V gene lost 5 bases and the J gene lost 6 bases, with 19 bases spanning the gap. Germline CDR1 reads SEHNR; CDR2 reads FQNEAQ (reference sequence). CDR3 size: 16 residues. Here the CDR3 reads CASSPGFSRGDEKLFF. The CDR3 bases are TGTGCCAGCAGCCCAGGCTTCAGCAGGGGTGATGAAAAACTGTTTTTT.

V is TRBV28 and J is TRBJ1-4, with TRBD1 matching 9 bases. The germline CDR1 and CDR2 sequences are MDHEN and SYDVKM. This CDR3 region has 16 residues. The J segment lost 5 bases and the V segment lost 6 bases, leaving 10 bases of the junction unmatched. The CDR3 protein is CASSSPSGTGNEKLFF. In nucleotides, the CDR3 is TGTGCCAGCAGCTCCCCTTCCGGGACAGGGAATGAAAAACTGTTTTTT.

The chain links TRBV30 to TRBJ1-3; no clear D. The V gene lost 2 bases and the J gene lost 2 bases, with 7 bases spanning the gap. CDR3 length equals 13 residues. Germline CDR1 is GTSNPN and CDR2 is SVGIG (reference sequence). CDR3 protein: CAWSRSAGNTIYF. CDR3 sequence (DNA): TGTGCCTGGAGTCGGTCTGCTGGAAACACCATATATTTT.

The rearrangement uses TRBV5-1 and TRBJ1-1; D remains ambiguous. The CDR3 has 15 residues. CDR1 is SGHRS and CDR2 is YFSETQ in the germline V gene. The V end lost 2 bases, the J end lost 0 bases, and 11 bases lay between the germline ends. The CDR3 sequence: CASSFGNAVNTEAFF. The CDR3 DNA follows: TGCGCCAGCAGCTTTGGAAATGCTGTGAACACTGAAGCTTTCTTT. The complete variable domain, with remaining parts taken from reference TRBV5-1 and TRBJ1-1, reads KAGVTQTPRYLIKTRGQQVTLSCSPISGHRSVSWYQQTPGQGLQFLFEYFSETQRNKGNFPGRFSGRQFSNSRSEMNVSTLELGDSALYLCASSFGNAVNTEAFFGQGTRLTVV.

A single count supports this clone. The chain links TRBV2 to TRBJ1-1; 7 bases agree with TRBD1. The V gene end was trimmed by 6 bases and the J gene end by 4 bases; junction bases not matched to a gene: 8. Per the germline V gene, CDR1 is SNHLY and CDR2 is FYNNEI. There are 14 residues in the CDR3. The CDR3 nucleotides are TGTGCCAGCAGAGGACAGGAGGGACGCACTGAAGCTTTCTTT. This encodes CASRGQEGRTEAFF.

The rearrangement links TRBV5-6 to TRBJ2-2, with D tentatively TRBD1 (6 bases). The CDR3 has 14 residues. Germline-derived CDR1 and CDR2 are SGHDT and YYEEEE. The V end lost 2 bases, the J end lost 3 bases, and 8 bases lay between the germline ends. CDR3 nucleotide sequence: TGTGCCAGCAGCTTCGGACAGTACACCGGGGAGCTGTTTTTT. Protein sequence: CASSFGQYTGELFF.

This clone was seen just once. This chain joins TRBV14 and TRBJ1-2; no clear D gene. This CDR3 spans 14 amino acids. V shed 4 bases and J shed 2 bases, with 11 bases lying between them. Germline-derived CDR1 and CDR2 are SGHDN and FVKESK. Here the CDR3 DNA reads TGTGCCAGCAGCCCCCGTTACGGGAACTATGGCTACACCTTC. Its translation: CASSPRYGNYGYTF. The entire variable domain, with the rest obtained from reference TRBV14 and TRBJ1-2, is as follows: EAGVTQFPSHSVIEKGQTVTLRCDPISGHDNLYWYRRVMGKEIKFLLHFVKESKQDESGMPNNRFLAERTGGTYSTLKVQPAELEDSGVYFCASSPRYGNYGYTFGSGTRLTVV.

For this clone: Other nucleotide sequences from this sample produce the same CDR3. The rearrangement uses TRBV7-9 and TRBJ1-3, with D uncertain. V dropped 3 bases and J dropped 7 bases, with 4 bases sitting between them. The CDR3 is 11 residues long. Germline loops: CDR1 SEHNR, CDR2 FQNEAQ (reference sequence). CDR3 region: CASSLGNTIYF. The CDR3, as DNA: TGTGCCAGCAGCTTGGGTAACACCATATATTTT.

The V gene is TRBV28, the J gene TRBJ2-2; D ambiguous. Looked up from germline, CDR1 is MDHEN and CDR2 is SYDVKM. This CDR3 spans 15 amino acids. V gave up 2 bases and J gave up 1 base, with 8 bases separating them. This CDR3 reads CASSLNWVNTGELFF. CDR3 nucleotide sequence: TGTGCCAGCAGTTTAAATTGGGTGAACACCGGGGAGCTGTTTTTT.

The rearrangement links TRBV15 to TRBJ1-5, with 8 bases lining up with TRBD1. The V gene's germline CDR1 is LNHNV and CDR2 YYDKDF (reference sequence). CDR3 length: 17 amino acids. V lost 0 bases to trimming and J lost 7 bases; unmatched junction nucleotides: 11. Here the CDR3 reads CATSRDPLAGGLQPQHF. The CDR3 nucleotides are TGTGCCACCAGCAGAGATCCCCTGGCAGGGGGCTTGCAGCCCCAGCATTTT.

V gene TRBV19 combines with J gene TRBJ1-5, with D possibly TRBD1 on 6 matching bases. Germline V CDR1 and CDR2: LNHDA, SQIVND (reference sequence). The CDR3 length is 17 residues. V shed 4 bases and J shed 0 bases, with 16 bases lying between them. CDR3 bases: TGTGCCAGTAGTACAGCCAGGGGCACGAATAGCAATCAGCCCCAGCATTTT. This gives the protein CASSTARGTNSNQPQHF.

The genes are TRBV10-3 and TRBJ2-2, with 7 positions matching TRBD2. From germline, CDR1 is ENHRY and CDR2 SYGVKD. CDR3 length equals 16 residues. V dropped 0 bases and J dropped 6; count of bases not matched to a gene: 7. The CDR3, as DNA: TGTGCCATCAGTGAGTCATCGGGGGGAACCTCCGGGGAGCTGTTTTTT. It specifies CAISESSGGTSGELFF.

A word on this clone: The germline gene is not matched at one end of the junction; a read error may be the cause. The genes are TRBV5-1 and TRBJ2-2; the D gene could be TRBD1 or TRBD2 (5 bases each). The CDR3 is made up of 15 amino acids. From germline, CDR1 is SGHRS and CDR2 YFSETQ. The DNA of the CDR3 is TGCGCCAGCCGCTTTGGGACGCAGAACACCGGGGAGCTGTTTTTT. Its protein is CASRFGTQNTGELFF.

The V call is TRBV4-2, the J call TRBJ2-1; possible D gene TRBD2, 5 bases. From germline, CDR1 is LGHNA and CDR2 YNFKEQ. V dropped 1 base and J dropped 4 bases, with 17 bases sitting between them. The CDR3 totals 17 residues. CDR3 region: CASSQVSTSGLYNEQFF. The DNA for the CDR3 is TGTGCCAGCAGCCAAGTAAGCACCAGCGGCCTATACAATGAGCAGTTCTTC.

Regarding this clone: Other nucleotide sequences from this sample produce the same CDR3. The V gene is TRBV19, the J gene TRBJ1-3; D remains unclear. From germline, CDR1 is LNHDA and CDR2 SQIVND (reference sequence). There are 14 residues in the CDR3. V lost 3 bases to trimming and J lost 0 bases, with 6 bases between them. The CDR3 sequence is CASSIRSSGNTIYF. Here the CDR3 DNA reads TGTGCCAGTAGTATCAGGAGCTCTGGAAACACCATATATTTT.

The chain uses TRBV19 and TRBJ2-3; no definite D call. The CDR3 is 16 amino acids. Germline lookup yields CDR1 LNHDA and CDR2 SQIVND (reference sequence). The V gene lost 1 base and the J gene lost 0 bases, with 11 bases spanning the gap. CDR3 loop: CASSIGYSRSTDTQYF. CDR3 in DNA: TGTGCCAGTAGTATAGGCTATAGCAGGAGCACAGATACGCAGTATTTT.

The chain combines TRBV6-1 with TRBJ2-5; D may be TRBD2 (6 bases). Germline CDR1 is MNHNS and CDR2 is SASEGT. The V end lost 0 bases, the J end lost 5 bases, and 13 bases lay between the germline ends. The CDR3 runs to 15 residues. The CDR3 loop is CASSEAIPRGETQYF. DNA for the CDR3: TGTGCCAGCAGTGAAGCCATACCCCGGGGGGAGACCCAGTACTTC.

The chain recombines TRBV3-1 (or the pseudogene TRBV3-2) with TRBJ1-2, with D possibly TRBD1 on 5 matching bases. The V gene's germline CDR1 is LGHDT and CDR2 YNNKEL (reference sequence). The CDR3 totals 14 residues. Deletions cut 6 bases from V and 4 bases from J, with 15 bases between. CDR3 sequence: CASSSGGGAYGYTF. The DNA for the CDR3 is TGTGCCAGCAGTAGCGGGGGAGGAGCCTATGGCTACACCTTC.

The chain is built from TRBV9 and TRBJ1-2, with 11 bases lining up with TRBD1. The CDR3 has 16 residues. Germline V gene data show CDR1 as SGDLS and CDR2 as YYNGEE. With 3 bases clipped from V and 8 bases from J, the junction kept 12 bases outside the gene matches. CDR3 DNA: TGTGCCAGCAGCGAGACCGGGACAGGGGGTGAGGACGGCTACACCTTC. Translating gives CASSETGTGGEDGYTF.

The V gene is TRBV12-3 or TRBV12-4, the J gene TRBJ2-7, with unresolved D. This CDR3 spans 12 amino acids. V was shortened by 1 base and J by 7 bases, with 8 bases between the two germline ends. CDR3 loop: CASSLGLGEQYF. CDR3 nucleotide sequence: TGTGCCAGCAGTTTAGGATTGGGGGAGCAGTACTTC.

This clone was observed once. This chain joins TRBV11-2 and TRBJ2-1; TRBD2 aligns across 9 bases. This CDR3 has 17 residues. V lost 4 bases and J lost 6; bases outside the gene matches: 13. Germline lookup yields CDR1 SGHAT and CDR2 FQNNGV. CDR3 sequence: CASSYLLIAGASNEQFF. CDR3 coding DNA: TGTGCCAGCAGCTACCTATTAATAGCGGGGGCATCCAATGAGCAGTTCTTC.